A selection of T cell receptor beta chains follows, all from one sample in a study of OX40 agonist ivuxolimab in advanced cancers. TCRdb's table, derived via immunoSEQ multiplex PCR, lists solely in-frame clones and lacks some. The sample carries roughly 61,000 clones, 70% to 90% recorded once. The sample was CD4+ or CD8+ T cells sorted from blood, taken in a trial of the OX40 agonist ivuxolimab. These receptors all stem from an adult with an advanced solid tumor such as melanoma, head and neck, liver or kidney cancer. The CDR3 runs from the conserved cysteine through the conserved F or W. The D gene is left open where the match is weak. Part of the rows lack a size; the others show once, few, many or a class for expanded clones.

D gene: .
V gene: TRBV28
clone size: .
J gene: TRBJ1-1
CDR3 DNA: TGTGCCAGCAGTGGGGGCCGGGGAAGGACTGAAGCTTTCTTT
CDR3 protein: CASSGGRGRTEAFF

D gene: TRBD1
V gene: TRBV28
clone size: .
J gene: TRBJ1-1
CDR3 DNA: TGTGCCAGCAGTTTAGGACAGGCCGGGCGGACTGAAGCTTTCTTT
CDR3 protein: CASSLGQAGRTEAFF

D gene: TRBD1
V gene: TRBV27
clone size: .
J gene: TRBJ2-7
CDR3 DNA: TGTGCCAGCAGTCTCCGGGACAGCGCCTACGAGCAGTACTTC
CDR3 protein: CASSLRDSAYEQYF

D gene: .
V gene: TRBV14
clone size: once
J gene: TRBJ2-5
CDR3 DNA: TGTGCCAGCAGCCGCTTCGCCGGGGCGGGCCAGTACTTC
CDR3 protein: CASSRFAGAGQYF

D gene: .
V gene: TRBV28
clone size: once
J gene: TRBJ1-4
CDR3 DNA: TGTGCCAGCAGCTTGCAGATTTCCCTTAATGAAAAACTGTTTTTT
CDR3 protein: CASSLQISLNEKLFF

D gene: .
V gene: TRBV7-3
clone size: .
J gene: TRBJ2-3
CDR3 DNA: TGTGCCAGCAGCCAGTTAGGAGGAAGGACAGATACGCAGTATTTT
CDR3 protein: CASSQLGGRTDTQYF

D gene: .
V gene: TRBV20-1
clone size: few
J gene: TRBJ1-4
CDR3 DNA: TGCAGTGCCCCAATAAGGGAAAAACTGTTTTTT
CDR3 protein: CSAPIREKLFF

D gene: TRBD1
V gene: TRBV18
clone size: .
J gene: TRBJ1-2
CDR3 DNA: TGTGCCAGCTCACCCCTCCCGCAGGGGGTTTCGGGCTATGGCTACACCTTC
CDR3 protein: CASSPLPQGVSGYGYTF

D gene: .
V gene: TRBV7-2
clone size: .
J gene: TRBJ2-7
CDR3 DNA: TGTGCCAGCAGCTTATTCGGGGACGAGCAGTACTTC
CDR3 protein: CASSLFGDEQYF

D gene: .
V gene: TRBV28
clone size: .
J gene: TRBJ1-1
CDR3 DNA: TGTGCCAGCAGTTTACAGTCCCTCAGGGCTTTCTTT
CDR3 protein: CASSLQSLRAFF

D gene: .
V gene: TRBV28
clone size: .
J gene: TRBJ1-2
CDR3 DNA: TGTGCCAGCAGTTTATTCCCGGGGATTAACTATGGCTACACCTTC
CDR3 protein: CASSLFPGINYGYTF

D gene: TRBD1
V gene: TRBV27
clone size: .
J gene: TRBJ1-1
CDR3 DNA: TGTGCCAGCAGTCAAAGGGACAGAGGGTATTCTGAAGCTTTCTTT
CDR3 protein: CASSQRDRGYSEAFF

D gene: TRBD1
V gene: TRBV7-2
clone size: .
J gene: TRBJ1-2
CDR3 DNA: TGTGCCAGCAGCTTATTGGGACAGGGCGGAGGCTACACCTTC
CDR3 protein: CASSLLGQGGGYTF

D gene: .
V gene: TRBV6-5
clone size: .
J gene: TRBJ2-1
CDR3 DNA: TGTGCCAGCAGTTACGTAAAACTAGCCAACAATGAGCAGTTCTTC
CDR3 protein: CASSYVKLANNEQFF

D gene: .
V gene: TRBV6-1
clone size: .
J gene: TRBJ1-5
CDR3 DNA: TGTGCCAGCATTACGATCCCGAAGGAGCCCCAGCATTTT
CDR3 protein: CASITIPKEPQHF

D gene: .
V gene: TRBV28
clone size: few
J gene: TRBJ1-1
CDR3 DNA: TGTGCCAGCAGCCTCGGGTACACTGAAGCTTTCTTT
CDR3 protein: CASSLGYTEAFF

D gene: TRBD2
V gene: TRBV6-5
clone size: .
J gene: TRBJ2-1
CDR3 DNA: TGTGCCAGCAGTCAACTAGCGGGGGGCTACAATGAGCAGTTCTTC
CDR3 protein: CASSQLAGGYNEQFF

D gene: .
V gene: TRBV5-6
clone size: once
J gene: TRBJ1-5
CDR3 DNA: TGTGCCAGCAGGGCGGACAGCATGGATCAGCCCCAGCATTTT
CDR3 protein: CASRADSMDQPQHF

D gene: TRBD2
V gene: TRBV4-2
clone size: .
J gene: TRBJ2-5
CDR3 DNA: TGTGCCAGCAGCCAAGTGGGGACTAGCGGGGTGGGTGAGACCCAGTACTTC
CDR3 protein: CASSQVGTSGVGETQYF

D gene: .
V gene: TRBV21-1
clone size: .
J gene: TRBJ2-2
CDR3 DNA: TGTGCCAGCAGCAGGGTCAACCAGGGGGCCGGGGAGCTGTTTTTT
CDR3 protein: CASSRVNQGAGELFF

D gene: TRBD1
V gene: TRBV4-1
clone size: few
J gene: TRBJ1-4
CDR3 DNA: TGCGCCAGCAGCCTAACCGGGACAGGGCTTGAAAAACTGTTTTTT
CDR3 protein: CASSLTGTGLEKLFF

D gene: .
V gene: TRBV7-9
clone size: .
J gene: TRBJ1-6
CDR3 DNA: TGTGCCAGCAGCCAAGGATCCGGGGAGTCACCCCTCCACTTT
CDR3 protein: CASSQGSGESPLHF

D gene: TRBD1
V gene: TRBV18
clone size: once
J gene: TRBJ2-5
CDR3 DNA: TGTGCCAGCTCACCACTTACCGGACAGGGGGCCCAAGAGACCCAGTACTTC
CDR3 protein: CASSPLTGQGAQETQYF

D gene: .
V gene: TRBV19
clone size: .
J gene: TRBJ2-7
CDR3 DNA: TGTGCCAGTAGCTCGGGACTCCGCGACGAGCAGTACTTC
CDR3 protein: CASSSGLRDEQYF

D gene: TRBD2
V gene: TRBV11-3
clone size: .
J gene: TRBJ2-1
CDR3 DNA: TGTGCCAGCAGCTTAGAGTCCGGGACTAGCAGAGACAATGAGCAGTTCTTC
CDR3 protein: CASSLESGTSRDNEQFF

D gene: .
V gene: TRBV11-2
clone size: .
J gene: TRBJ1-5
CDR3 DNA: TGTGCCAGCAGCTCGTATAGCAATCAGCCCCAGCATTTT
CDR3 protein: CASSSYSNQPQHF

D gene: .
V gene: TRBV27
clone size: .
J gene: TRBJ2-5
CDR3 DNA: TGTGCCAGTTCTTTTCCTGGGGAGACCCAGTACTTC
CDR3 protein: CASSFPGETQYF

D gene: .
V gene: TRBV18
clone size: .
J gene: TRBJ1-5
CDR3 DNA: TGTGCCAGCTCACCCCTTGGGGGTTCCAAAGATAGCAATCAGCCCCAGCATTTT
CDR3 protein: CASSPLGGSKDSNQPQHF

D gene: .
V gene: TRBV7-2
clone size: .
J gene: TRBJ1-4
CDR3 DNA: TGTGCCAGCAGCTTAGCTGTGACAGCCGGTGAAAAACTGTTTTTT
CDR3 protein: CASSLAVTAGEKLFF

D gene: .
V gene: TRBV9
clone size: .
J gene: TRBJ1-2
CDR3 DNA: TGTGCCAGCAGCGTAGTTCAGGCAGGGGCAGGAAGCTATGGCTACACCTTC
CDR3 protein: CASSVVQAGAGSYGYTF

D gene: .
V gene: TRBV5-1
clone size: .
J gene: TRBJ1-1
CDR3 DNA: TGCGCCAGCGGGGGAGCTGTGAGTAACACTGAAGCTTTCTTT
CDR3 protein: CASGGAVSNTEAFF

D gene: TRBD2
V gene: TRBV19
clone size: .
J gene: TRBJ2-7
CDR3 DNA: TGTGCCAGTAGTATACGGTCTAGCGGGAGACCCTACGAGCAGTACTTC
CDR3 protein: CASSIRSSGRPYEQYF

D gene: .
V gene: TRBV18
clone size: .
J gene: TRBJ1-2
CDR3 DNA: TGTGCCAGCTCACAAAGAACCCCAGGGATCTATGGCTACACCTTC
CDR3 protein: CASSQRTPGIYGYTF

D gene: TRBD1
V gene: TRBV28
clone size: .
J gene: TRBJ1-3
CDR3 DNA: TGTGCCAGCAGTCCTGGACAGGGGGCAGGAAACACCATATATTTT
CDR3 protein: CASSPGQGAGNTIYF

D gene: TRBD1
V gene: TRBV5-1
clone size: .
J gene: TRBJ2-3
CDR3 DNA: TGCGCCAGCAGCTTGGGCACAGGGGCAGATACGCAGTATTTT
CDR3 protein: CASSLGTGADTQYF

D gene: .
V gene: TRBV7-9
clone size: .
J gene: TRBJ2-3
CDR3 DNA: TGTGCCAGCAGCAAAACCAGGGGAACAGATACGCAGTATTTT
CDR3 protein: CASSKTRGTDTQYF

D gene: TRBD2
V gene: TRBV18
clone size: .
J gene: TRBJ2-3
CDR3 DNA: TGTGCCAGCTCACCACGGCTAGCGGGCGATACGCAGTATTTT
CDR3 protein: CASSPRLAGDTQYF

D gene: TRBD1
V gene: TRBV6-4
clone size: .
J gene: TRBJ1-2
CDR3 DNA: TGTGCCAGCAGTGTTACCGGGACAGCTAACTATGGCTACACCTTC
CDR3 protein: CASSVTGTANYGYTF

D gene: TRBD2
V gene: TRBV18
clone size: .
J gene: TRBJ2-1
CDR3 DNA: TGTGCCAGCTCACCTCCCACTAGCGGGGAATACAATGAGCAGTTCTTC
CDR3 protein: CASSPPTSGEYNEQFF

D gene: .
V gene: TRBV25-1
clone size: .
J gene: TRBJ1-3
CDR3 DNA: TGTGCCAGCAGCCCCCAATTGGGGTCTGGAAACACCATATATTTT
CDR3 protein: CASSPQLGSGNTIYF

D gene: .
V gene: TRBV28
clone size: .
J gene: TRBJ2-3
CDR3 DNA: TGTGCCAGCAGTTTAACCCCTAGCGCTAGCACAGATACGCAGTATTTT
CDR3 protein: CASSLTPSASTDTQYF

D gene: .
V gene: TRBV4-1
clone size: .
J gene: TRBJ1-5
CDR3 DNA: TGCGCCAGCAGCCCATCCAGGGGCGAGGGGTATAGCAATCAGCCCCAGCATTTT
CDR3 protein: CASSPSRGEGYSNQPQHF

D gene: .
V gene: TRBV5-1
clone size: .
J gene: TRBJ2-5
CDR3 DNA: TGCGCCAGCAGCTTGGCCTTGAGTGATTTAGCCGCAGAGACCCAGTACTTC
CDR3 protein: CASSLALSDLAAETQYF

D gene: .
V gene: TRBV7-2
clone size: few
J gene: TRBJ2-7
CDR3 DNA: TGTGCCAGCAGCCAGGGGGCTAGCGGGGTGTCCTACGAGCAGTACTTC
CDR3 protein: CASSQGASGVSYEQYF

D gene: .
V gene: TRBV6-5
clone size: .
J gene: TRBJ2-2
CDR3 DNA: TGTGCCAGCAGTCTCCACGGGGCAGTAGGCGGGGAGCTGTTTTTT
CDR3 protein: CASSLHGAVGGELFF

D gene: .
V gene: TRBV20-1
clone size: .
J gene: TRBJ1-2
CDR3 DNA: TGCAGTGCTAGAGGGATCTCTGGCTACACCTTC
CDR3 protein: CSARGISGYTF

D gene: .
V gene: TRBV18
clone size: .
J gene: TRBJ2-5
CDR3 DNA: TGTGCCAGCTCACCAGAGAGCAGGTTCCAAGAGACCCAGTACTTC
CDR3 protein: CASSPESRFQETQYF

D gene: .
V gene: TRBV11-2
clone size: .
J gene: TRBJ2-3
CDR3 DNA: TGTGCCAGCAGCTCCGGGCCTAATACGCAGTATTTT
CDR3 protein: CASSSGPNTQYF

D gene: .
V gene: TRBV19
clone size: .
J gene: TRBJ2-5
CDR3 DNA: TGTGCCAGTAGCCGAATGGGGGGGGCCCATGCGGAGACCCAGTACTTC
CDR3 protein: CASSRMGGAHAETQYF

D gene: TRBD1
V gene: TRBV19
clone size: .
J gene: TRBJ2-7
CDR3 DNA: TGTGCCAGTAGCAGAGGGACAGGGGGAGACTACGAGCAGTACTTC
CDR3 protein: CASSRGTGGDYEQYF

D gene: .
V gene: TRBV28
clone size: .
J gene: TRBJ1-1
CDR3 DNA: TGTGCCAGCAGTTTACCGATGATAGGGGCTGAAGCTTTCTTT
CDR3 protein: CASSLPMIGAEAFF

D gene: .
V gene: TRBV29-1
clone size: .
J gene: TRBJ2-3
CDR3 DNA: TGCAGCGTTGAGCGTGGCACAGATACGCAGTATTTT
CDR3 protein: CSVERGTDTQYF